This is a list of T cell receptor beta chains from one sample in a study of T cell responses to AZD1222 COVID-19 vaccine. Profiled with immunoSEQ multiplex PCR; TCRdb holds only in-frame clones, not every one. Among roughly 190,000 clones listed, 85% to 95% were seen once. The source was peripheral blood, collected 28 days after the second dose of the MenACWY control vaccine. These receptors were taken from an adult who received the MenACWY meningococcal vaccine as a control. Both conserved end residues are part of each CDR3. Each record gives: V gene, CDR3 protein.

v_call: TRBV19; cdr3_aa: CASSITGGGEKLFF
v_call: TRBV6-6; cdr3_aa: CASSLTGTGSYEQYF
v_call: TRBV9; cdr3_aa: CASSADGSLKFF
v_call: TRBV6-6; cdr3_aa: CASSLLGLAEIHINEQFF
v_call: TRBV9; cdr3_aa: CASSPVGTANTEAFF
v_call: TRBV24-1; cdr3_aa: CATSDLKDRQETQYF
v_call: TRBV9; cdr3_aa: CASSVAARDTGELFF
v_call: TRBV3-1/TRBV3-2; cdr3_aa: CASSQERLLAAYQETQYF
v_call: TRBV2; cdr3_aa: CASSVRLAEETQYF
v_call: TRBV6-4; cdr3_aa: CASRGDRYSNQPQHF
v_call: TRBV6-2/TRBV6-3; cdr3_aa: CASSRVVEPQHF
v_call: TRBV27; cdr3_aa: CASSPGQRHQPQHF
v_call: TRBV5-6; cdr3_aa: CASSPWGRGVDGYTF
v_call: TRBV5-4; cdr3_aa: CASSGSAGEGYTEAFF
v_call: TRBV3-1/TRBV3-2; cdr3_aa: CASSPWDSVNEKLFF
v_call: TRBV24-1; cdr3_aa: CATSDAGTSGSYEQYF
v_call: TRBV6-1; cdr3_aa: CASSEARGSTEAFF
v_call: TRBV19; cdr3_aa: CASSVTGVIHEQYF
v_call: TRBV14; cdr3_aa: CASSQAGGSGNTIYF
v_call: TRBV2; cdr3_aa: CASRPGGGGLTNEKLFF
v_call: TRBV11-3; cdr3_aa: CASSLSGTDQETQYF
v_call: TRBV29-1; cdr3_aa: CSFSGTYEQYF
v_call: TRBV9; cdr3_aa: CASSVGLGTAQETQYF
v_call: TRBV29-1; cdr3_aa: CSVSATSGRAPGTQYF
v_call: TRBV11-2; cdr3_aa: CASSLEFFRDASQRETQYF
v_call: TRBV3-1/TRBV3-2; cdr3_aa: CASSRGQGANYGYTF
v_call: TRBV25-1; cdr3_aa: CASSWGTETQYF
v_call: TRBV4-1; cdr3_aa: CASSQIPGTSGNNEQFF
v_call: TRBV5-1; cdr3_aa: CASSSQTTREQFF
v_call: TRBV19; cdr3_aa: CASAGAGNQPQHF
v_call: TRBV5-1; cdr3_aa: CASMQGSLSYEQYF
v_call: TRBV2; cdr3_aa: CASSDGGVEQFF
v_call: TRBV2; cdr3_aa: CASSQAGIAYEQYF
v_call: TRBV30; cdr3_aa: CAWSVPTGHQPQHF
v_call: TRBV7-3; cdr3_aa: CASSITGIQNTEAFF
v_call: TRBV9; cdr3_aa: CASSVAGGGSNEQFF
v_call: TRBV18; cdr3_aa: CASSPVVLIIQETQYF
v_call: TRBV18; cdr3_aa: CASSQRTSGQRHEQYF
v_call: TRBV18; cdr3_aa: CASSRDSKNTEAFF
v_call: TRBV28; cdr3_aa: CASSLSGLAGSYNEQFF
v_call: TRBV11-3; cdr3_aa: CASSLDYGTVEQYF
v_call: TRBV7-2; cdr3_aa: CASSLKLGVYGYTF